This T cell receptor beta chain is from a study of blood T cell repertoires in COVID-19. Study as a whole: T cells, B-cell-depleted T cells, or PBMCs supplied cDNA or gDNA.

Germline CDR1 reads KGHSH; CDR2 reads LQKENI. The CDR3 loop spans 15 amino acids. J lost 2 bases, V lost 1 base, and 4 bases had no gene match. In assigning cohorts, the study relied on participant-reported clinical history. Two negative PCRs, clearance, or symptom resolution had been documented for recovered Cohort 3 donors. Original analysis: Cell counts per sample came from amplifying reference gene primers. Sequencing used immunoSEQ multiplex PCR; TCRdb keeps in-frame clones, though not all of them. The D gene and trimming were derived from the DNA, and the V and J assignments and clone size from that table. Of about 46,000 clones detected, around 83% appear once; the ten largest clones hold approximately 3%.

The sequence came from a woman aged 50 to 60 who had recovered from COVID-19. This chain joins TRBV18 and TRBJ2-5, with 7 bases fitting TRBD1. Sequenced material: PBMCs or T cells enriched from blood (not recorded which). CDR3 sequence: CASSPRPGQQETQYF. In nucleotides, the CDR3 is TGTGCCAGCTCACCACGGCCGGGACAGCAAGAGACCCAGTACTTC.